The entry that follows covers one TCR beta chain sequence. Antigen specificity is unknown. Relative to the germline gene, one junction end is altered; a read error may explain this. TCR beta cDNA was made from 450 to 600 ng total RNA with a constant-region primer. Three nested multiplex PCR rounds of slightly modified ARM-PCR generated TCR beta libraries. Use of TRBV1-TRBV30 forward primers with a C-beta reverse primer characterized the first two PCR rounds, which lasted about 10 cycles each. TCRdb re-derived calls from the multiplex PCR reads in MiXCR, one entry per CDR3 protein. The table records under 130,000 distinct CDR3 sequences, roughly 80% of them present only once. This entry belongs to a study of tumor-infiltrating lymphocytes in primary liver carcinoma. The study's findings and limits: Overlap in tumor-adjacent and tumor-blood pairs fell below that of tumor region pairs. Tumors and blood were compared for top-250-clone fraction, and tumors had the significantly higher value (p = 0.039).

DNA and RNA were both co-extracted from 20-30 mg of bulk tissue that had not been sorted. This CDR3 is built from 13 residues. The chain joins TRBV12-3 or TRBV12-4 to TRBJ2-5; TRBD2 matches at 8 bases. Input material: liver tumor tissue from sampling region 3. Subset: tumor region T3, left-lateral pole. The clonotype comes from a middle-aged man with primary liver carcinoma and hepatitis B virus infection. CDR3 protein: CASSQAGVEIQYF. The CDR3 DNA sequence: TGTGCCAGCAGTCAAGCGGGAGTTGAGATCCAGTACTTC.